Listed below are T cell receptor beta chains from one sample, sequenced in a study of blood T cell repertoires in COVID-19. Assay: immunoSEQ multiplex PCR; the TCRdb copy retains only in-frame clones and omits some. The sample carries fewer than 120,000 clones, roughly 79% recorded once. Sequenced: peripheral blood. The receptors were gathered from a woman older than 75 with active or convalescent COVID-19. Both conserved end residues are part of each CDR3. D genes are given only for firm matches. Size values are once, few and many counts, or a class for expanded clones, and some rows have none.

v_call	j_call	clone_size	d_call	cdr3_aa	cdr3_nt
TRBV4-2	TRBJ1-3	few	TRBD1	CASSQDPQGLGNTIYF	TGTGCCAGCAGCCAAGACCCACAGGGGCTTGGAAACACCATATATTTT
TRBV21-1	TRBJ2-7	NA	NA	CASSKEEGLGEQYF	TGTGCCAGCAGCAAGGAGGAGGGATTGGGAGAGCAGTACTTC
TRBV25-1	TRBJ2-1	NA	TRBD2	CASGLAGGFYNEQFF	TGTGCCAGTGGACTAGCGGGAGGCTTCTACAATGAGCAGTTCTTC
TRBV9	TRBJ2-1	NA	TRBD1	CASSVTGQGNYNEQFF	TGTGCCAGCAGCGTCACCGGACAGGGAAACTACAATGAGCAGTTCTTC
TRBV7-2	TRBJ2-7	NA	NA	CASSLSWDSVAYEQYF	TGTGCCAGCAGCTTATCTTGGGATAGCGTAGCCTACGAGCAGTACTTC
TRBV7-2	TRBJ2-1	NA	NA	CASSRDNSYNEQFF	TGTGCCAGCAGCCGGGACAACTCCTACAATGAGCAGTTCTTC
TRBV5-5	TRBJ1-1	many	NA	CASSPLGRGKGTEAFF	TGTGCCAGCAGCCCTTTGGGGCGGGGAAAGGGCACTGAAGCTTTCTTT
TRBV5-1	TRBJ2-5	NA	NA	CASSWGGQSTQETQYF	TGCGCCAGCAGCTGGGGCGGACAATCGACTCAAGAGACCCAGTACTTC
TRBV12-5	TRBJ1-1	NA	NA	CASGLVLTGAFMNTEAFF	TGTGCTAGTGGTTTGGTACTCACAGGCGCATTCATGAACACTGAAGCTTTCTTT
TRBV11-2	TRBJ2-5	NA	TRBD2	CASSFGGGGTSGRETQYF	TGTGCCAGCAGCTTCGGCGGTGGCGGGACTAGCGGGAGGGAGACCCAGTACTTC
TRBV4-3	TRBJ2-1	NA	TRBD2	CASSHGLRDYGNEQFF	TGCGCCAGCAGCCATGGACTACGGGACTATGGCAATGAGCAGTTCTTC
TRBV7-9	TRBJ2-3	few	TRBD2	CASSSGLAGEVDTQYF	TGTGCCAGCAGCTCGGGACTAGCGGGAGAGGTGGATACGCAGTATTTT
TRBV15	TRBJ1-1	NA	TRBD1	CATSRERTGEDTEAFF	TGTGCCACCAGCAGAGAGAGGACAGGGGAGGACACTGAAGCTTTCTTT
TRBV5-6	TRBJ2-5	NA	TRBD2	CASSLGTSGGQETQYF	TGTGCCAGCAGCTTGGGGACTAGCGGAGGTCAAGAGACCCAGTACTTC
TRBV5-1	TRBJ2-7	NA	TRBD1	CASSPTGTGNPYEQYF	TGCGCCAGCAGCCCTACCGGGACAGGTAACCCTTACGAGCAGTACTTC
TRBV11-2	TRBJ1-2	NA	NA	CASSLFGGGGYTF	TGTGCCAGCAGCTTATTCGGGGGAGGTGGCTACACCTTC
TRBV5-4	TRBJ2-3	NA	TRBD2	CASSSPSGRSTDTQYF	TGTGCCAGCAGCTCCCCCAGCGGGAGGTCCACAGATACGCAGTATTTT
TRBV4-1	TRBJ2-1	NA	TRBD2	CASSRFGSGRVEQFF	TGCGCCAGCAGCCGGTTTGGTAGCGGGAGGGTTGAGCAGTTCTTC
TRBV4-3	TRBJ2-1	NA	NA	CASSQDLPGSSYNEQFF	TGCGCCAGCAGCCAGGACCTTCCGGGAAGCTCCTACAATGAGCAGTTCTTC
TRBV7-9	TRBJ2-2	NA	TRBD2	CASSPTSPNTGELFF	TGTGCCAGCAGCCCGACTAGCCCGAACACCGGGGAGCTGTTTTTT
TRBV28	TRBJ1-1	NA	NA	CASSLWNKQNTEAFF	TGTGCCAGCAGTTTATGGAACAAACAAAACACTGAAGCTTTCTTT
TRBV18	TRBJ2-2	few	NA	CASLDSGGGELFF	TGTGCCAGCTTAGACAGTGGCGGCGGGGAGCTGTTTTTT
TRBV10-1	TRBJ2-7	once	NA	CASSDGTSREGSFDEQYF	TGCGCCAGCAGTGATGGGACTTCCCGGGAAGGTTCCTTTGACGAGCAGTACTTC
TRBV7-6	TRBJ2-1	NA	TRBD1	CASSSWTGGGNEQFF	TGTGCCAGCAGCTCCTGGACAGGGGGGGGCAATGAGCAGTTCTTC
TRBV6-5	TRBJ1-4	NA	TRBD1	CASSYLGSGQIGKLFF	TGTGCCAGCAGTTACCTAGGATCGGGACAGATTGGGAAACTGTTTTTT
TRBV9	TRBJ2-1	NA	NA	CASSVERRPYNEQFF	TGTGCCAGCAGCGTAGAGCGGAGACCCTACAATGAGCAGTTCTTC
TRBV5-1	TRBJ2-5	NA	TRBD1	CASSPSTGIETQYF	TGCGCCAGCAGCCCTTCGACAGGGATAGAGACCCAGTACTTC
TRBV4-1	TRBJ2-1	NA	TRBD2	CASSQMGLGYNEQFF	TGCGCCAGCAGCCAGATGGGACTAGGTTACAATGAGCAGTTCTTC
TRBV5-4	TRBJ2-1	NA	NA	CASSVGGTSGLGEQFF	TGTGCCAGCAGCGTCGGAGGGACCTCGGGATTGGGTGAGCAGTTCTTC
TRBV6-2/TRBV6-3	TRBJ1-3	once	NA	CASSGYRKVSGNTIYF	TGTGCCAGCAGTGGCTACAGGAAAGTCTCTGGAAACACCATATATTTT
TRBV2	TRBJ1-1	NA	TRBD1	CASRDRGTEAFF	TGTGCCAGCAGGGACAGGGGCACTGAAGCTTTCTTT
TRBV3-1/TRBV3-2	TRBJ1-5	NA	NA	CASSSGPGINQPQHF	TGTGCCAGCAGCTCAGGGCCAGGCATCAATCAGCCCCAGCATTTT
TRBV6-5	TRBJ1-2	NA	NA	CASSTTRPPYGYTF	TGTGCCAGCAGTACCACACGTCCCCCCTATGGCTACACCTTC
TRBV6-5	TRBJ2-2	once	NA	CASTTGVRVGELFF	TGTGCCAGCACTACGGGTGTCAGGGTAGGGGAGCTGTTTTTT
TRBV5-1	TRBJ2-1	NA	TRBD2	CASSFSISGRNDEQFF	TGCGCCAGCAGCTTTTCGATTAGCGGGAGAAATGATGAGCAGTTCTTC
TRBV10-3	TRBJ1-2	NA	TRBD1	CAISVGQNYGYTF	TGTGCCATCAGTGTGGGACAGAACTATGGCTACACCTTC
TRBV18	TRBJ2-7	few	TRBD1	CASSPPETGGYEQYF	TGTGCCAGCTCACCACCAGAGACAGGGGGCTACGAGCAGTACTTC
TRBV27	TRBJ2-7	NA	TRBD2	CATRVSASGSVQYF	TGTGCCACTCGAGTTTCGGCTAGCGGGAGTGTGCAGTACTTC
TRBV21-1	TRBJ2-7	NA	NA	CASSSRTSEPSYEQYF	TGTGCCAGCAGCTCTCGGACTAGCGAGCCTTCCTACGAGCAGTACTTC
TRBV5-4	TRBJ2-3	NA	NA	CASSSGDLTQYF	TGTGCCAGCAGCTCGGGAGATCTTACGCAGTATTTT